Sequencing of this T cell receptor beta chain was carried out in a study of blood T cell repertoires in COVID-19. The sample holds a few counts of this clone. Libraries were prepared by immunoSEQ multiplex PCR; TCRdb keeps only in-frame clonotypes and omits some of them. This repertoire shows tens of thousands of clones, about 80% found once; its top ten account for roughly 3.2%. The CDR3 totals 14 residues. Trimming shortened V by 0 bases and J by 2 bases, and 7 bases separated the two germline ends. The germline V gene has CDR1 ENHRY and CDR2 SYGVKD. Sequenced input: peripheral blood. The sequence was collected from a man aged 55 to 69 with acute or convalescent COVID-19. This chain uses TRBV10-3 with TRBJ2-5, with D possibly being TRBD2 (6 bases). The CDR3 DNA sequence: TGTGCCATCAGTGAGTCAGGGAGGCAAGAGACCCAGTACTTC. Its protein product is CAISESGRQETQYF.